These T cell receptor beta chains were read from a single sample in a study of tumor-infiltrating lymphocytes in primary liver carcinoma. TCRdb called the multiplex PCR reads again in MiXCR, with one record for every CDR3 protein. The sample contains 50,000 or so distinct CDR3 sequences, about 77% of which appear only once. Sequenced sample: liver tumor tissue from sampling region 5. These receptors all stem from a man aged 40-49 years with primary liver carcinoma and hepatitis B virus infection. The CDR3 runs from the conserved cysteine through the conserved F or W. Fields, in order: J gene, V gene, D gene, clone size, CDR3 protein, CDR3 DNA. The D gene is left open where the match is weak. Size tells how often a clone was seen (once, few, many) or the class of an expanded clone, and some rows leave it out.

TRBJ2-7,TRBV4-2,TRBD1,NA,CASSQERLEAGGWEQYF,TGTGCCAGCAGTCAAGAGAGGCTCGAGGCAGGGGGCTGGGAACAGTACTTC
TRBJ2-1,TRBV4-1,TRBD2,NA,CASTQDRGGRARVRNEGFF,TGCGCCAGCACCCAAGACCGAGGAGGGAGGGCCAGGGTTCGCAATGAGGGGTTCTTC
TRBJ2-5,TRBV5-6,NA,NA,CASCGGKGGETQYF,TGTGCCAGCTGTGGGGGCAAGGGCGGGGAGACCCAGTACTTC
TRBJ2-1,TRBV29-1,TRBD2,NA,CRVEFGSGRITDEQFF,TGCCGCGTTGAATTCGGGAGCGGGAGGATAACCGATGAACAGTTCTTC
TRBJ2-4,TRBV11-2,TRBD2,NA,CASSYPGTSGSKNIQYF,TGTGCCAGCAGCTACCCCGGGACTAGCGGTAGCAAAAATATTCAGTACTTC
TRBJ2-3,TRBV5-6,NA,NA,CASSFRGGGDRAPLYF,TGTGCCAGCAGCTTTCGCGGAGGGGGGGACCGAGCTCCACTGTATTTT
TRBJ1-2,TRBV28,TRBD1,many,CASGQGNDVGGYTF,TGTGCCAGTGGACAGGGGAATGATGTGGGTGGCTACACCTTC
TRBJ2-7,TRBV10-2,NA,many,CASSELPRYEQYF,TGCGCCAGCAGTGAATTGCCCCGCTACGAGCAGTACTTC
TRBJ2-7,TRBV6-1,NA,NA,CASRRGPKIFYEQCF,TGTGCCAGCAGGCGGGGCCCGAAGATTTTCTACGAGCAGTGCTTC
TRBJ2-1,TRBV20-1,NA,few,CTALPRGGGEQFF,TGCACTGCTCTCCCCAGGGGGGGCGGTGAGCAGTTCTTC
TRBJ2-4,TRBV28,NA,NA,CASSGAMAKNIEYF,TGTGCCAGCAGTGGGGCGATGGCCAAAAACATTGAGTACTTC
TRBJ2-7,TRBV9,NA,once,CASSRDWNSYEQYF,TGTGCCAGCAGTCGGGACTGGAACTCCTACGAGCAGTACTTC
TRBJ2-2,TRBV5-4,NA,once,CASSLQGLGTGELFF,TGTGCCAGCAGCTTACAGGGCTTGGGGACCGGGGAGCTGTTTTTT
TRBJ1-4,TRBV28,TRBD1,NA,CASNHRDRGPATVKLFF,TGTGCCAGCAATCATCGGGACAGGGGTCCTGCTACCGTAAAACTGTTTTTT
TRBJ2-7,TRBV11-2,TRBD2,NA,CASSYSGRTSGSEQYF,TGTGCCAGCAGCTACAGCGGGAGGACCTCGGGAAGCGAGCAATACTTC
TRBJ2-1,TRBV30,NA,many,CAWSVGDSSYNEQFF,TGTGCCTGGAGTGTAGGCGATAGCTCCTACAATGAGCAGTTCTTC
TRBJ2-7,TRBV29-1,TRBD1,NA,CSVDGQGVTCEQYF,TGCAGCGTGGACGGACAGGGGGTTACCTGCGAGCAGTACTTC
TRBJ2-5,TRBV14,NA,NA,CASSQHLDSRPETQYF,TGTGCCAGCAGCCAGCATCTGGACTCTCGGCCAGAGACCCAGTACTTC
TRBJ2-4,TRBV29-1,NA,NA,CSDVALSRLAKNIQYF,TGCAGCGATGTTGCCCTAAGCCGGCTAGCCAAAAATATTCAGTACTTC
TRBJ2-4,TRBV6-1,TRBD1,NA,CASSATGGFGKNIQHF,TGTGCCAGTAGTGCCACAGGGGGGTTCGGCAAAAACATCCAGCACTTC
TRBJ2-5,TRBV2,NA,few,CASNDNQETQYF,TGTGCCAGCAATGACAACCAAGAGACCCAGTACTTC
TRBJ1-1,TRBV12-3/TRBV12-4,NA,NA,CASSLEWDTEAFF,TGTGCCAGCAGCCTGGAGTGGGACACTGAAGCTTTCTTT
TRBJ1-4,TRBV6-1,NA,many,CASSVLGGSNEKLFF,TGTGCCAGCAGTGTCCTAGGGGGTAGTAATGAAAAACTGTTTTTT
TRBJ2-1,TRBV29-1,TRBD2,once,CSVGLAGGFCNEQPF,TGCAGCGTTGGACTAGCGGGAGGGTTCTGCAATGAGCAGCCCTTC
TRBJ2-7,TRBV28,TRBD2,NA,CASSREGVHYEQYF,TGTGCCAGCAGTCGGGAGGGAGTACATTACGAGCAGTACTTC
TRBJ2-7,TRBV11-1,NA,NA,CANSLTGSGEYEQYF,TGTGCCAACAGTTTAACGGGATCGGGAGAATACGAACAGTACTTC
TRBJ2-1,TRBV24-1,TRBD2,few,CATSGTSGRNNEQFF,TGTGCCACCTCAGGGACTAGCGGGAGGAACAATGAGCAATTCTTC
TRBJ1-1,TRBV4-3,NA,NA,CVSSQDTKNTEVFF,TGCGTCAGCAGTCAAGATACTAAGAACACTGAAGTTTTCTTT
TRBJ2-3,TRBV6-6,NA,once,CASRSRGGGDTQYF,TGCGCCAGCAGGTCTAGAGGCGGTGGAGATACGCAGTATTTT
TRBJ1-6,TRBV19,NA,NA,CGTGGPYNSPLHF,TGTGGCACTGGCGGGCCCTATAATTCACCCCTCCACTTT
TRBJ2-2,TRBV7-2,TRBD2,few,CANRIAGVGGELFF,TGTGCCAACAGGATAGCGGGAGTGGGCGGGGAGCTGTTTTTT
TRBJ2-3,TRBV6-6,TRBD2,NA,CASSYVAGNTGTQYF,TGTGCTAGCAGTTACGTAGCGGGAAACACAGGTACGCAGTATTTT
TRBJ1-5,TRBV11-2,NA,NA,CASSLDSGQPQHF,TGTGCCAGCAGTTTAGATAGCGGACAGCCCCAGCATTTT
TRBJ2-1,TRBV29-1,TRBD2,NA,CSVGLAGGLYNKQFF,TGCAGTGTTGGACTAGCGGGAGGGCTCTACAATAAGCAGTTCTTC
TRBJ1-1,TRBV12-3/TRBV12-4,NA,NA,CASTVGYGNTEAFF,TGTGCCAGCACCGTCGGCTATGGGAACACTGAAGCTTTCTTT
TRBJ2-7,TRBV20-1,TRBD1,NA,CSARQPTGPSSYEQYF,TGCAGTGCTAGACAACCGACAGGGCCTAGCTCCTACGAGCAGTACTTC
TRBJ2-5,TRBV29-1,NA,NA,CSVEPDKGRQEIQYF,TGTAGCGTTGAGCCCGATAAGGGGCGGCAAGAGATCCAGTACTTC
TRBJ2-2,TRBV6-5,NA,once,CASNYGSTTNTGELFF,TGTGCCAGCAATTACGGGTCGACAACGAACACCGGGGAGCTGTTTTTT
TRBJ1-5,TRBV10-3,NA,NA,CAISEREANQSQHF,TGTGCCATCAGTGAGCGGGAGGCGAATCAGTCCCAGCATTTT
TRBJ2-7,TRBV29-1,NA,NA,CTAGWGNHELYF,TGTACCGCGGGTTGGGGTAATCACGAGCTGTACTTC
TRBJ2-5,TRBV7-9,NA,many,CASSLTETQYF,TGTGCCAGCAGCTTGACAGAGACCCAGTACTTC
TRBJ2-5,TRBV6-6,TRBD2,NA,CASTEREGRYWGTQYF,TGTGCCAGCACGGAGCGGGAGGGGCGATACTGGGGGACCCAGTACTTC
TRBJ2-1,TRBV11-2,NA,NA,CASSYPWASGSNEQFF,TGTGCCAGCAGTTACCCCTGGGCTAGTGGTAGCAATGAGCAGTTCTTC
TRBJ2-2,TRBV7-9,NA,NA,CVSSLVLQGWTGELSF,TGTGTCAGCAGCTTAGTTCTTCAGGGTTGGACCGGGGAGCTGTCCTTT
TRBJ2-7,TRBV24-1,NA,few,CVTSSAASYEQYF,TGTGTCACCAGCAGCGCGGCCTCCTACGAGCAATACTTC
TRBJ2-7,TRBV10-3,TRBD2,NA,CAISEWLAGGAAEQYF,TGTGCCATCAGTGAGTGGCTAGCGGGAGGAGCGGCGGAGCAGTACTTC
TRBJ2-2,TRBV5-1,NA,NA,CTSSFSPGDTGELFF,TGCACCAGCAGCTTCTCTCCAGGGGATACCGGGGAGCTGTTTTTT
TRBJ1-6,TRBV7-9,NA,once,CASSFDSQNSPLHF,TGTGCCAGCAGCTTCGACTCACAGAATTCACCACTCCACTTT
TRBJ2-4,TRBV6-1,TRBD1,NA,CASNGHEGATKNIQYF,TGTGCCAGCAATGGTCACGAGGGGGCAACCAAAAACATTCAGTACTTC
TRBJ1-5,TRBV11-2,NA,once,CASSLVGVTGRNHPQHF,TGTGCCAGCAGCTTAGTAGGGGTAACAGGGAGGAACCATCCCCAGCATTTT
TRBJ2-1,TRBV11-3,NA,once,CAISLNANEQIF,TGTGCCATCAGCTTGAATGCCAATGAGCAGATCTTC
TRBJ2-5,TRBV6-1,TRBD1,NA,CASSEQQGAYNEQYF,TGTGCCAGCAGTGAACAACAGGGGGCCTACAATGAGCAGTACTTC
TRBJ2-1,TRBV6-6,TRBD2,NA,CANSPTRAGGGNEQFF,TGTGCCAACAGTCCGACCAGAGCGGGAGGCGGCAATGAGCAGTTCTTC
TRBJ2-3,TRBV29-1,NA,NA,CSVGLLNIRIDTQYF,TGCAGTGTTGGGTTGCTAAACATCAGAATAGATACGCAGTATTTT
TRBJ1-5,TRBV29-1,TRBD1,NA,CSVELGQGQAQHF,TGCAGCGTTGAACTGGGACAGGGTCAGGCCCAGCATTTC